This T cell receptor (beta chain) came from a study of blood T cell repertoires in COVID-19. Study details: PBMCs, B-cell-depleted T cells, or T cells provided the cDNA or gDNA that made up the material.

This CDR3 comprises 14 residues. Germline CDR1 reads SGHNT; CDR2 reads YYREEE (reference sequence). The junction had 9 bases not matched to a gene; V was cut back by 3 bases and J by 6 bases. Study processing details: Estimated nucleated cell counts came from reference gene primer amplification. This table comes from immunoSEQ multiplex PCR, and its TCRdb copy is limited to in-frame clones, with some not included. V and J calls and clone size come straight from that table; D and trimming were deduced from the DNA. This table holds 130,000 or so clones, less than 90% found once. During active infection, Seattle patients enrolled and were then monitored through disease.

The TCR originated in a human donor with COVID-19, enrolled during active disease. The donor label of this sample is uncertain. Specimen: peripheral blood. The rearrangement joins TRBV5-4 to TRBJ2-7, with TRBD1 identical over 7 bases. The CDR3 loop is CASSWGQTTGEQYF. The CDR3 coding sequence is TGTGCCAGCAGCTGGGGACAGACAACTGGCGAGCAGTACTTC. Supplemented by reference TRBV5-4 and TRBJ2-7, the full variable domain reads ETGVTQSPTHLIKTRGQQVTLRCSSQSGHNTVSWYQQALGQGPQFIFQYYREEENGRGNFPPRFSGLQFPNYSSELNVNALELDDSALYLCASSWGQTTGEQYFGPGTRLTVT.